These 32 T cell receptor beta chains were all obtained from the same sample, sequenced in a study of T-cell reconstitution after alpha-beta-depleted transplantation in children. The library targeted TCRbeta and was prepared with unique molecular identifiers. One entry per CDR3 protein results from TCRdb running MiXCR on the PCR reads. Seen here are approximately 400,000 distinct CDR3 sequences, about 11% observed once, and the top ten hold 4.5% to 6.5%. The source material was PBMCs from the stem cell graft donor, sampled from the stem cell graft. These receptors came from a human donor who donated a stem cell graft to a child with acute myeloid leukemia.

V gene TRBV2 combines with J gene TRBJ1-4; perhaps TRBD1 as D (6 bases). From germline, CDR1 is SNHLY and CDR2 FYNNEI. Trimming took off 4 bases at V and 7 bases at J, with 13 bases between the two ends. The CDR3 has 14 amino acids. CDR3 sequence reads: CASSVYRVGEKLFF. CDR3 in DNA: TGTGCCAGCAGTGTTTACAGGGTTGGTGAAAAACTGTTTTTT.

This clonotype was found a few times. The rearrangement links TRBV6-5 to TRBJ2-3, with D possibly being TRBD1 or TRBD2 (5 bases each). The germline V gene encodes CDR1 MNHEY and CDR2 SVGAGI. V was shortened by 0 bases and J by 6 bases, with 19 bases between the two germline ends. CDR3 length equals 17 residues. CDR3: CASSYSVFGTRGDTQYF. The CDR3 region has the DNA TGTGCCAGCAGTTACTCGGTTTTTGGGACCCGAGGGGATACGCAGTATTTT.

The V gene is TRBV13, the J gene TRBJ2-1; D is ambiguous. The ends were cut back, 0 bases at V and 5 bases at J, with 14 bases in the middle. CDR3 length equals 16 residues. The germline gives CDR1 PRHDT, CDR2 FYEKMQ (reference sequence). The CDR3 sequence is CASSLGFLGRHNEQFF. DNA of the CDR3: TGTGCCAGCAGCTTAGGTTTTTTAGGCAGACACAATGAGCAGTTCTTC. Looking up the rest from reference TRBV13 and TRBJ2-1 gives the full variable domain: AAGVIQSPRHLIKEKRETATLKCYPIPRHDTVYWYQQGPGQDPQFLISFYEKMQSDKGSIPDRFSAQQFSDYHSELNMSSLELGDSALYFCASSLGFLGRHNEQFFGPGTRLTVL.

This clonotype came up a few times. This chain uses TRBV3-1 with TRBJ1-4, with 7 bases that match TRBD1. V was clipped by 4 bases and J by 0 bases; unmatched bases: 5. Germline V lookup: CDR1 LGHDT, CDR2 YNNKEL (reference sequence). The CDR3 loop spans 16 amino acids. This CDR3 reads CASSRDSLTTNEKLFF. Here the CDR3 DNA reads TGTGCCAGCAGCCGGGACAGCCTAACAACTAATGAAAAACTGTTTTTT.

Only a few counts were recorded for this clonotype. This chain uses TRBV29-1 with TRBJ2-3; unclear D gene. The CDR3 length is 12 residues. Trimming shortened V by 3 bases and J by 2 bases, and 6 bases separated the two germline ends. The germline V gene encodes CDR1 SQVTM and CDR2 ANQGSEA. The CDR3 reads CSVDSDTDTQYF. In DNA, the CDR3 is TGCAGCGTTGACTCAGACACAGATACGCAGTATTTT.

This clonotype was picked up a small number of times. The chain uses TRBV18 and TRBJ2-7; 7 bases map to TRBD1. Germline lookup yields CDR1 KGHSH and CDR2 LQKENI. This CDR3 comprises 14 residues. V shed 1 base, J shed 1 base, and the junction held 1 base outside the gene matches. CDR3 amino acids: CASSPRTGSYEQYV. In DNA form, the CDR3 reads TGTGCCAGCTCACCACGGACAGGATCCTACGAGCAGTACGTC.

This clonotype showed up just a few times. The V and J genes are TRBV20-1 and TRBJ2-5, with D unclear. The CDR3 totals 11 residues. Trimming pared 4 bases from V and 5 bases from J, leaving 8 bases between. The germline gives CDR1 DFQATT, CDR2 SNEGSKA (reference sequence). For the CDR3, the DNA is TGCAGTGCTAAGGCCAGGGAGACCCAGTACTTC. Translated, it gives CSAKARETQYF.

The chain combines TRBV12-3 or TRBV12-4 with TRBJ1-1; D remains unclear. V lost 2 bases and J 4 bases, leaving 8 bases between the germline ends. The CDR3 runs to 13 residues. CDR3 coding DNA: TGTGCCAGCAGTTTATCGGGCGTCACTGAAGCTTTCTTT. Protein sequence: CASSLSGVTEAFF.

J is TRBJ2-5 and V is TRBV12-3 or TRBV12-4; D gene unclear. CDR3 length equals 13 residues. V was trimmed by 7 bases and J by 0 bases, leaving 9 bases between them. CDR3: CASTRWNQETQYF. The CDR3 nucleotides read TGTGCCAGCACTCGGTGGAACCAAGAGACCCAGTACTTC.

The sample holds a few counts of this clonotype. V is TRBV7-6 and J is TRBJ2-5; the D is unclear. Trimming removed 1 base from V and 1 base from J, with 10 bases in between. The CDR3 has 15 amino acids. Germline CDR1 reads SGHVS; CDR2 reads FNYEAQ. The CDR3 is CASSLGPPAQETQYF. CDR3 bases: TGTGCCAGCAGCTTAGGGCCTCCCGCCCAAGAGACCCAGTACTTC.

This chain connects TRBV5-1 to TRBJ2-1; TRBD2 aligns across 16 bases. Germline V gene data show CDR1 as SGHRS and CDR2 as YFSETQ. The CDR3 consists of 16 residues. The V gene end was trimmed by 3 bases and the J gene end by 4 bases; junction bases not matched to a gene: 1. The CDR3 protein is CASSWGLAGGYNEQFF. The DNA of the CDR3 is TGCGCCAGCAGCTGGGGACTAGCGGGAGGGTACAATGAGCAGTTCTTC.

The chain couples TRBV6-4 to TRBJ2-1; 9 nucleotides align to TRBD2. The CDR3 runs 14 residues. V dropped 3 bases and J dropped 9; count of bases not matched to a gene: 6. Germline loops: CDR1 MRHNA, CDR2 SNTAGT. The CDR3 DNA reads as TGTGCCAGCAGTGAAGGACTAGCGTTGGGTGAGCAGTTCTTC. It yields the protein CASSEGLALGEQFF.

This clonotype was recorded a few times. This chain joins TRBV25-1 and TRBJ2-3; perhaps TRBD2 as D (5 bases). Per germline, CDR1 MGHDK and CDR2 SYGVNS. Trimming removed 1 base from V and 2 bases from J, with 10 bases in between. This CDR3 contains 15 residues. The CDR3 loop is CASSESRDSTDTQYF. In nucleotides, the CDR3 is TGTGCCAGCAGTGAATCGAGGGATTCCACAGATACGCAGTATTTT.

The rearrangement joins TRBV15 to TRBJ1-3; tentatively, D is TRBD1 (6 bases). This CDR3 has 14 amino acids. V lost 3 bases, J lost 1 base, and 7 bases lay in between. Germline V gives CDR1 LNHNV, CDR2 YYDKDF (reference sequence). CDR3 coding DNA: TGTGCCACCAGCAGTGGACAGTCTGGAAACACCATATATTTT. Its protein product is CATSSGQSGNTIYF.

DNA of the CDR3: TGTGCCAGCAGCTTCGTTCTAGCAGGGGGCCTCTCTGGAAACACCATATATTTT. Translated, it gives CASSFVLAGGLSGNTIYF. The V and J genes are TRBV11-2 and TRBJ1-3, with 8 bases lining up with TRBD1. The V and J ends lost 3 bases and 0 bases, in that order; junction bases with no gene match: 10. Germline assignment: CDR1 SGHAT and CDR2 FQNNGV. This CDR3 is 18 amino acids long.

This clonotype was seen only a few times. The gene calls are TRBV7-8 and TRBJ2-1; TRBD2 matches at 10 bases. The germline CDR1 and CDR2 sequences are SGHVS and FQNEAQ. V was clipped by 5 bases and J by 9 bases; unmatched bases: 10. The length of the CDR3 is 15 residues. CDR3 coding DNA: TGTGCCAGCAGCCTCAGGGGGACTAGCGAGGGTGAGCAGTTCTTC. Protein sequence: CASSLRGTSEGEQFF. Combining the CDR3 with reference TRBV7-8 and TRBJ2-1 gives the whole variable domain GAGVSQSPRYKVAKRGQDVALRCDPISGHVSLFWYQQALGQGPEFLTYFQNEAQLDKSGLPSDRFFAERPEGSVSTLKIQRTQQEDSAVYLCASSLRGTSEGEQFFGPGTRLTVL.

This rearrangement joins TRBV6-2 or TRBV6-3 to TRBJ1-5; 11 bases line up with TRBD1. The CDR3 contains 18 residues. The trim removed 1 base at V and 8 bases at J, leaving 13 bases unmatched. Looked up from germline, CDR1 is MNHEY and CDR2 is SVGEGT. In DNA, the CDR3 is TGTGCCAGCAGTTACTTCCCCCACGGGACAGGGGGATCCAAGCCCCAGCATTTT. Its protein product is CASSYFPHGTGGSKPQHF.

The sample holds a few counts of this clonotype. V usage is TRBV9 and J usage is TRBJ2-3, with D perhaps matching TRBD1 or TRBD2 (5 bases each). Germline CDR1 reads SGDLS; CDR2 reads YYNGEE. The CDR3 sequence is 15 residues long. The V and J ends lost 3 bases and 2 bases respectively, with 13 bases between them. This CDR3 is CASSARDGDTDTQYF. The CDR3 coding sequence is TGTGCCAGCAGCGCCCGGGACGGGGACACAGATACGCAGTATTTT.

This chain links TRBV5-1 with TRBJ2-7, with TRBD1 identical over 7 bases. CDR1 and CDR2 from the germline V gene are SGHRS and YFSETQ. The V segment lost 4 bases and the J segment 0 bases; nucleotides outside the gene matches: 7. The CDR3 is 15 residues long. The DNA of the CDR3 is TGCGCCAGCAGCGGTGGGACAGTGAACTCCTACGAGCAGTACTTC. Its translation: CASSGGTVNSYEQYF. Based on the CDR3 plus reference TRBV5-1 and TRBJ2-7, the full variable domain is KAGVTQTPRYLIKTRGQQVTLSCSPISGHRSVSWYQQTPGQGLQFLFEYFSETQRNKGNFPGRFSGRQFSNSRSEMNVSTLELGDSALYLCASSGGTVNSYEQYFGPGTRLTVT.

The chain couples TRBV5-6 to TRBJ1-6; D ambiguous. The CDR3 extends over 12 amino acids. V was trimmed by 2 bases and J by 4 bases, leaving 1 base between them. Germline-derived CDR1 and CDR2 are SGHDT and YYEEEE. CDR3 in DNA: TGTGCCAGCAGCTTATATAATTCACCCCTCCACTTT. This gives the protein CASSLYNSPLHF.

The V gene is TRBV10-3, the J gene TRBJ2-7; 8 bases map to TRBD1. The CDR3 loop spans 13 amino acids. The junction had 10 bases not matched to a gene; V was cut back by 7 bases and J by 8 bases. Germline CDR1 is ENHRY and CDR2 is SYGVKD. For the CDR3, the DNA is TGTGCCATCAATCCGGGACAGGAAGGGAAGCAGTACTTC. This gives the protein CAINPGQEGKQYF.

The rearrangement joins TRBV5-1 to TRBJ1-2; tentatively, D is TRBD1 (6 bases). Germline values: CDR1 SGHRS, CDR2 YFSETQ. Trimming pared 3 bases from V and 4 bases from J, leaving 22 bases between. CDR3 size: 17 residues. The chain's CDR3 is CASSWAGGTQGAYGYTF. The CDR3 nucleotides read TGCGCCAGCAGCTGGGCGGGGGGGACACAGGGCGCCTATGGCTACACCTTC. The full variable domain, with the rest looked up from reference TRBV5-1 and TRBJ1-2, is KAGVTQTPRYLIKTRGQQVTLSCSPISGHRSVSWYQQTPGQGLQFLFEYFSETQRNKGNFPGRFSGRQFSNSRSEMNVSTLELGDSALYLCASSWAGGTQGAYGYTFGSGTRLTVV.

This chain uses TRBV6-2 or TRBV6-3 with TRBJ2-3; a weak D match, TRBD1 (5 bases). V lost 6 bases and J lost 6, with 22 bases in between. This CDR3 is built from 16 residues. CDR1 and CDR2 (germline): MNHEY, SVGEGT. The DNA of the CDR3 is TGTGCCAGCAGCGGAATGACAGCCACACGAGCGGATACGCAGTATTTT. Protein sequence: CASSGMTATRADTQYF.

This chain joins TRBV7-2 and TRBJ2-7; D is perhaps TRBD2 (5 bases). The ends were cut back, 0 bases at V and 7 bases at J, with 10 bases in the middle. The CDR3 is 13 amino acids. The germline V gene has CDR1 SGHTA and CDR2 FQGNSA. The CDR3 region has the DNA TGTGCCAGCAGCTTAGCGCCGACGGGAGAGCAGTACTTC. It specifies CASSLAPTGEQYF.

The chain combines TRBV30 with TRBJ2-1; TRBD2 aligns across 7 bases. The CDR3 covers 15 residues. V lost 2 bases and J lost 6; bases outside the gene matches: 10. Per the germline V gene, CDR1 is GTSNPN and CDR2 is SVGIG (reference sequence). The CDR3 is CAWSKLARGFNEQFF. The CDR3 DNA sequence: TGTGCCTGGAGTAAACTAGCGAGGGGTTTCAATGAGCAGTTCTTC.

This clonotype was detected only a few times. The CDR3 spells CASGKYGSDTQYF. The CDR3 DNA sequence: TGTGCCAGCGGAAAGTACGGATCAGATACGCAGTATTTT. V gene TRBV9 combines with J gene TRBJ2-3; the D is unclear. The V gene lost 7 bases and the J gene lost 4 bases, with 13 bases spanning the gap. The CDR3 is made up of 13 amino acids. The germline CDR1 and CDR2 sequences are SGDLS and YYNGEE.

This clonotype was detected many times. CDR3 in DNA: TGCAGTGCTACACGGACTAGCGGGTCAGATACGCAGTATTTT. This sequence encodes CSATRTSGSDTQYF. The chain carries TRBV20-1 and TRBJ2-3, with 11 bases lining up with TRBD2. Germline lookup yields CDR1 DFQATT and CDR2 SNEGSKA (reference sequence). This CDR3 comprises 14 residues. J gave up 4 bases and V 4 bases, and 4 bases lay outside the gene matches.

This chain links TRBV12-3 or TRBV12-4 with TRBJ1-2; D is undetermined. This CDR3 region has 13 residues. V gave up 6 bases and J gave up 6 bases, with 14 bases separating them. This CDR3 reads CASSLIPGNGYTF. In nucleotides, the CDR3 is TGTGCCAGCAGCTTAATTCCTGGGAATGGCTACACCTTC.

The chain is built from TRBV12-5 and TRBJ2-5, with D uncertain. Trimming removed 0 bases from V and 5 bases from J, with 13 bases in between. Germline V gene sequence: CDR1 LGHNT, CDR2 FRNRAP. This CDR3 spans 15 amino acids. The CDR3 loop is CASGLVLSGTETQYF. The CDR3 bases are TGTGCTAGTGGTTTGGTACTTTCGGGTACCGAGACCCAGTACTTC.

This clonotype occurred a few times. The chain carries TRBV4-1 and TRBJ2-7; TRBD1 or TRBD2 may be the D gene (6 bases each). The CDR3 has 16 amino acids. V was trimmed by 2 bases and J by 7 bases, leaving 21 bases between them. Germline-derived CDR1 and CDR2 are MGHRA and YSYEKL. CDR3 sequence: CASSQPVGGGSGEQYF. As DNA, the CDR3 is TGCGCCAGCAGCCAACCGGTGGGGGGCGGCTCAGGGGAGCAGTACTTC.

CDR3 nucleotides: TGCGCCAGCAGCCTGGACTTGGGGGCGAGCGGCACCATATATTTT. Its translation is CASSLDLGASGTIYF. The chain links TRBV5-1 to TRBJ1-3, with a tentative D call TRBD1 (6 bases). Trimming removed 4 bases from V and 9 bases from J, with 20 bases in between. This CDR3 is built from 15 residues. Germline values: CDR1 SGHRS, CDR2 YFSETQ. Variable domain in full (rest from reference TRBV5-1 and TRBJ1-3): KAGVTQTPRYLIKTRGQQVTLSCSPISGHRSVSWYQQTPGQGLQFLFEYFSETQRNKGNFPGRFSGRQFSNSRSEMNVSTLELGDSALYLCASSLDLGASGTIYFGEGSWLTVV.

The table lists this clonotype with many counts. V usage is TRBV5-5 and J usage is TRBJ2-7, with D perhaps TRBD1 (5 bases). V was cut by 4 bases and J by 3 bases, with 14 bases left in between. The CDR3 covers 14 residues. The germline V gene encodes CDR1 SGHKS and CDR2 YYEKEE (reference sequence). Written as DNA, the CDR3 is TGTGCCAGCAGCGATCCAGGGCTCTACTACGAGCAGTACTTC. Protein: CASSDPGLYYEQYF.